This is a list of T cell receptor beta chains from one sample in a study of cytomegalovirus exposure and HLA in healthy donors. Sequenced by immunoSEQ multiplex PCR; TCRdb stores in-frame clones only, minus some. This table holds under 400,000 clones, roughly 86% found once. The sequenced sample consisted of PBMCs. The receptors stem from a man aged 30 to 39 in good health and CMV-seronegative. CDR3s include the opening cysteine and the closing phenylalanine or tryptophan. The D gene is left open where the match is weak. Clone size is not always given. Where it is, it says once, few, many or a class for expanded clones.

j_gene | abundance | d_gene | v_gene | CDR3nt | CDR3aa
TRBJ1-1 | - | TRBD1 | TRBV27 | TGTGACCCTCGAGGTTGGGACAGGGGTGAAGCTTTCTTT | CDPRGWDRGEAFF
TRBJ2-5 | - | TRBD1 | TRBV5-6 | TGTGCCAGCAGCTTGGATGACAGGGGACCCCAAGAGACCCAGTACTTC | CASSLDDRGPQETQYF
TRBJ2-3 | - | - | TRBV29-1 | TGCAGTCGCAGGGGGCTAGCGGGCACAGATACGCAGTATTTT | CSRRGLAGTDTQYF
TRBJ2-7 | - | TRBD1 | TRBV11-2 | TGTGCCAGCAGCTCCAACCGGGACAGCTCCTACGAGCAGTACTTC | CASSSNRDSSYEQYF
TRBJ1-6 | - | TRBD1 | TRBV5-4 | TGTGCCAGCAGCTTGGGACAGGGGTGGAACTCACCCCTCCACTTT | CASSLGQGWNSPLHF
TRBJ2-2 | once | TRBD2 | TRBV5-1 | TGCGCCAGCAGCGGTAATAGCGGGGGAGTGTACACCGGGGAGCTGTTTTTT | CASSGNSGGVYTGELFF
TRBJ1-3 | - | - | TRBV20-1 | TGCAGTGCCCAACATAGAAACACCATATATTTT | CSAQHRNTIYF
TRBJ1-5 | - | TRBD1 | TRBV19 | TGTGCCAGTAGTCCATACAGGGGGGAACAGCCCCAGCATTTT | CASSPYRGEQPQHF
TRBJ1-5 | - | - | TRBV15 | TGTGCCACCAGCAGTGCCACAGTTAATCAGCCCCAGCATTTT | CATSSATVNQPQHF
TRBJ2-7 | - | TRBD1 | TRBV5-4 | TGTGCCAGCAGCCCAGGGACAGGGGAGGCCTACGAGCAGTACTTC | CASSPGTGEAYEQYF
TRBJ1-1 | - | - | TRBV9 | TGTGCCAGCAGCTTCAGCCCCGGGGACAAAGAAGCTTTCTTT | CASSFSPGDKEAFF
TRBJ1-1 | - | - | TRBV5-1 | TGCGCCAGCAGCTTGAGAGGTCCGACTGTTAACACTGAAGCTTTCTTT | CASSLRGPTVNTEAFF
TRBJ1-1 | - | - | TRBV2 | TGTGCCAGCATTATACAGAACACTGAAGCTTTCTTT | CASIIQNTEAFF
TRBJ2-3 | - | TRBD2 | TRBV29-1 | TGCAGCGTTGGGAAGCGGGGAACTAGCACAGATACGCAGTATTTT | CSVGKRGTSTDTQYF
TRBJ2-5 | few | TRBD1 | TRBV5-6 | TGTGCCAGCAGCTTGTTCGACCCGACAGGGTTGCAAGAGACCCAGTACTTC | CASSLFDPTGLQETQYF
TRBJ1-1 | - | TRBD1 | TRBV29-1 | TGCAGCGCTAAACAGGGGATCACTGAAGCTTTCTTT | CSAKQGITEAFF
TRBJ1-2 | once | - | TRBV27 | TGTGCCAGCAGACCAAGAGGCAGCAACTATGGCTACACCTTC | CASRPRGSNYGYTF
TRBJ1-4 | - | - | TRBV13 | TGTGCCAGCACCCACGGGGGTGGTGAAAAACTGTTTTTT | CASTHGGGEKLFF
TRBJ2-7 | once | - | TRBV5-4 | TGTGCCAGCAGCTTGGTATCGGCGCGGGGACGCGAGCAGTACTTC | CASSLVSARGREQYF
TRBJ2-5 | - | TRBD2 | TRBV4-3 | TGCGCCAGCAGCGTGGGACTAGCGGGAGGTCAAGAGACCCAGTACTTC | CASSVGLAGGQETQYF
TRBJ2-3 | - | TRBD1 | TRBV5-1 | TGCGCCAGCAGCTTGGGACAGGGTGGGTACACAGATACGCAGTATTTT | CASSLGQGGYTDTQYF
TRBJ2-3 | - | - | TRBV7-9 | TGTGCCAGCAGCATCGGTTCTGGGGGGACTAGCACAGATACGCAGTATTTT | CASSIGSGGTSTDTQYF
TRBJ2-1 | - | TRBD2 | TRBV5-1 | TGCGCCAGCAGCCCATCTCGTAGCGGGGGCCGGGGGAATGAGCAGTTCTTC | CASSPSRSGGRGNEQFF
TRBJ2-5 | - | - | TRBV20-1 | TGCAGTGCTAGAGGCGAAGAGACCCAGTACTTC | CSARGEETQYF
TRBJ2-7 | - | - | TRBV7-2 | TGTGCCAGCAGCGCCCCGGGACAACTCCTACCCGAGCAGTACTTC | CASSAPGQLLPEQYF
TRBJ2-2 | - | TRBD2 | TRBV2 | TGTGCCAGCTCCTTAGCGGGGCTTGGCACCGGGGAGCTGTTTTTT | CASSLAGLGTGELFF
TRBJ1-1 | - | - | TRBV2 | TGTGCCAGAACCGGGACACCTCCGAACACTGAAGCTTTCTTT | CARTGTPPNTEAFF
TRBJ2-1 | - | - | TRBV23-1 | TGCGCCAGCAGTCTCTGGAGTAGGACCTACAATGAGCAGTTCTTC | CASSLWSRTYNEQFF
TRBJ2-5 | - | - | TRBV30 | TGTGCCTGGAAGCGCTTTTCTTTGAGTGGGGAGACCCAGTACTTC | CAWKRFSLSGETQYF
TRBJ2-5 | - | TRBD1 | TRBV19 | TGTGCCAGTAGGAGGACAGGGGGCGGAGAGACCCAGTACTTC | CASRRTGGGETQYF
TRBJ1-3 | - | TRBD1 | TRBV6-5 | TGTGCCAGCAGTTCGACAGGGAGAGGAAACACCATATATTTT | CASSSTGRGNTIYF